This TCR beta chain was found in a study of CD8+ T cells in alopecia areata. V was shortened by 0 bases and J by 2 bases, with 11 bases between the two germline ends. The CDR3 runs to 16 residues. The germline V gene encodes CDR1 LGHNA and CDR2 YNFKEQ. Extracted from the samples, RNA was reverse transcribed into cDNA to serve as the sequencing template. Sequencing was performed with immunoSEQ multiplex PCR; in TCRdb, only in-frame clones are kept and a portion is missing. The table records about 140,000 clones, about three fifths of them present only once. The V gene is TRBV4-2, the J gene TRBJ1-3, with unresolved D. This sequence was found in a human donor in good health. Source material: CD4+ T cells sorted from blood. The CDR3 sequence is CASSQDRRAPGNTIYF. The CDR3, as DNA: TGTGCCAGCAGCCAAGATAGGAGGGCTCCTGGAAACACCATATATTTT.